Listed below are T cell receptor beta chains from one sample, sequenced in a study of lymphopenia after photon versus proton radiotherapy. Repertoires were generated with immunoSEQ multiplex PCR, while TCRdb's copy carries only in-frame clones and drops some. The sample holds some 30,000 clones, roughly 89% seen once. The source material was peripheral blood, sampled from a patient treated with proton-based radiotherapy. The receptor set was obtained from a woman aged 70-85 years with pancreatic cancer. Some clones in this sample may be carry-over from other donors' samples. The CDR3 runs from the conserved cysteine through the conserved F or W. The order of the fields is V gene, clone size, J gene, D gene, CDR3 DNA, CDR3 protein. The D gene is left open where the match is weak. A row's size may be missing; if present it is once, few, many or a size class.

V: TRBV5-6; size: .; J: TRBJ1-5; D: .; DNA: TGTGCCAGCAGCCCTCGGGGAGGGTATCAGCCCCAGCATTTT; CDR3: CASSPRGGYQPQHF
V: TRBV7-2; size: .; J: TRBJ2-7; D: TRBD2; DNA: TGTGCCAGCAGCTTAGAAGGTGTCCGGGGAGGGACTCCCTACGAGCAGTACTTC; CDR3: CASSLEGVRGGTPYEQYF
V: TRBV5-1; size: .; J: TRBJ1-1; D: TRBD1; DNA: TGCGCCAGCAGCTTGATAGGGACAGCCGACAGAGCTTTCTTT; CDR3: CASSLIGTADRAFF
V: TRBV5-1; size: once; J: TRBJ2-3; D: TRBD2; DNA: TGCGCCAGCAGCGCGGGACTAGCGGGAGGGCCAGCAGATACGCAGTATTTT; CDR3: CASSAGLAGGPADTQYF
V: TRBV6-1; size: .; J: TRBJ2-1; D: .; DNA: TGTGCCAGCAGTGTCGCCCAGTTGGCCGATGAGCAGTTCTTC; CDR3: CASSVAQLADEQFF
V: TRBV28; size: .; J: TRBJ2-7; D: .; DNA: TGTGCCAGCAGCCCTTCGTCCTACGAGCAGTACTTC; CDR3: CASSPSSYEQYF
V: TRBV4-3; size: .; J: TRBJ1-4; D: .; DNA: TGCGCCAGCAGCCAAGATCGGGCTGGACAGTCCGAAAAACTGTTTTTT; CDR3: CASSQDRAGQSEKLFF
V: TRBV19; size: once; J: TRBJ2-7; D: .; DNA: TGTGCCAGTAGTATAAGGGAATCCTACGAGCAGTACTTC; CDR3: CASSIRESYEQYF
V: TRBV2; size: .; J: TRBJ2-7; D: TRBD2; DNA: TGTGCCAGCAGTGGAGAAGCGGGAGGGCCTTACGAGCAGTACTTC; CDR3: CASSGEAGGPYEQYF
V: TRBV29-1; size: once; J: TRBJ1-5; D: .; DNA: TGCAGCGTTGGACAGGACAATCAGCCCCAGCATTTT; CDR3: CSVGQDNQPQHF
V: TRBV6-1; size: .; J: TRBJ1-5; D: .; DNA: TGTGCCAGCAGTGATACAGGGTCGGGTCAGCCCCAGCATTTT; CDR3: CASSDTGSGQPQHF
V: TRBV18; size: .; J: TRBJ2-3; D: .; DNA: TGTGCCAGCTCACCAGTTTCAGATACGCAGTATTTT; CDR3: CASSPVSDTQYF
V: TRBV6-1; size: .; J: TRBJ2-3; D: .; DNA: TGTGCCAGCAGTGAAGCGGGATTCACAGATACGCAGTATTTT; CDR3: CASSEAGFTDTQYF
V: TRBV28; size: few; J: TRBJ2-4; D: TRBD1; DNA: TGTGCCAGCAGTCCGATGGACAGGGGGGTATGGGGCATTCAGTACTTC; CDR3: CASSPMDRGVWGIQYF
V: TRBV27; size: .; J: TRBJ1-5; D: TRBD1; DNA: TGTGCCAGCAGTTCGGGGGACAGCCAGCCCCAGCATTTT; CDR3: CASSSGDSQPQHF
V: TRBV19; size: .; J: TRBJ1-5; D: .; DNA: TGTGCCAGTAGACACCAATTACAGGGTAGCAATCAGCCCCAGCATTTT; CDR3: CASRHQLQGSNQPQHF
V: TRBV6-1; size: .; J: TRBJ1-2; D: TRBD1; DNA: TGTGCCAGCAACCCGACAGGGGGCTATGGCTACACCTTC; CDR3: CASNPTGGYGYTF
V: TRBV19; size: .; J: TRBJ1-2; D: .; DNA: TGTGCCAGTAGTCCCCGGGCGGGTACAGCTAACTATGGCTACACCTTC; CDR3: CASSPRAGTANYGYTF
V: TRBV5-1; size: once; J: TRBJ1-1; D: .; DNA: TGCGCCAGCAGCCTGGGACCGATGAACACTGAAGCTTTCTTT; CDR3: CASSLGPMNTEAFF
V: TRBV6-5; size: .; J: TRBJ2-5; D: .; DNA: TGTGCCAGCAGCCTGGTACGGCAAGAGACCCAGTACTTC; CDR3: CASSLVRQETQYF
V: TRBV2; size: .; J: TRBJ2-1; D: TRBD2; DNA: TGTGCCAGCCTAGGACTAGCGGATTACAATGAGCAGTTCTTC; CDR3: CASLGLADYNEQFF
V: TRBV6-1; size: .; J: TRBJ2-7; D: .; DNA: TGTGCCAGCGGGCCGGGTCCCTACGAGCAGTACTTC; CDR3: CASGPGPYEQYF
V: TRBV11-3; size: .; J: TRBJ2-1; D: TRBD1; DNA: TGTGCCAGCAGCTTAGCGGGCGACAGGGGGAAGGCCTACAATGAGCAGTTCTTC; CDR3: CASSLAGDRGKAYNEQFF
V: TRBV18; size: .; J: TRBJ2-1; D: TRBD2; DNA: TGTGCCAGCTCACTTAGCGGGAGCCAAAATGAGCAGTTCTTC; CDR3: CASSLSGSQNEQFF
V: TRBV2; size: once; J: TRBJ2-7; D: .; DNA: TGTGCCAGCAGTATCGACAGATCCTACGAGCAGTACTTC; CDR3: CASSIDRSYEQYF
V: TRBV5-4; size: .; J: TRBJ2-1; D: .; DNA: TGTGCCAGCAGCTGGGGTGGGGGAGAGGCCTACAATGAGCAGTTCTTC; CDR3: CASSWGGGEAYNEQFF
V: TRBV7-2; size: .; J: TRBJ1-1; D: .; DNA: TGTGCCAGCAGCTTATCGTGGGTACCGACAGAAGGGGGTGAAGCTTTCTTT; CDR3: CASSLSWVPTEGGEAFF
V: TRBV28; size: .; J: TRBJ2-7; D: TRBD2; DNA: TGTGCCAGCCTTCGGCCGGGAGGATCCTACGAGCAGTACTTC; CDR3: CASLRPGGSYEQYF
V: TRBV29-1; size: once; J: TRBJ2-7; D: TRBD1; DNA: TGCAGCGGGGGGACAGATCTCTACGAGCAGTACTTC; CDR3: CSGGTDLYEQYF
V: TRBV30; size: few; J: TRBJ1-5; D: TRBD1; DNA: TGTGCCTGGAGAGGACAGGCTAGCAATCAGCCCCAGCATTTT; CDR3: CAWRGQASNQPQHF
V: TRBV6-1; size: .; J: TRBJ2-3; D: .; DNA: TGTGCCAGCGGTGTTGGAGGAGATACGCAGTATTTT; CDR3: CASGVGGDTQYF
V: TRBV11-2; size: .; J: TRBJ1-2; D: .; DNA: TGTGCCAGCAGCACACGGGTACATGGCTACACCTTC; CDR3: CASSTRVHGYTF
V: TRBV27; size: .; J: TRBJ1-5; D: .; DNA: TGTGCCAGCAGTTACAGGGAATATCAGCCCCAGCATTTT; CDR3: CASSYREYQPQHF
V: TRBV5-4; size: .; J: TRBJ2-3; D: .; DNA: TGTGCCAGCAGCCCGAGCACAGATACGCAGTATTTT; CDR3: CASSPSTDTQYF
V: TRBV18; size: .; J: TRBJ2-6; D: .; DNA: TGTGCCAGCTCACCAGTCTCGAGCTCTGGGGCCAACGTCCTGACTTTC; CDR3: CASSPVSSSGANVLTF
V: TRBV28; size: .; J: TRBJ1-2; D: .; DNA: TGTGCCAGCAGGGGGGGGCGGAACTATGGCTACACCTTC; CDR3: CASRGGRNYGYTF
V: TRBV29-1; size: .; J: TRBJ2-3; D: TRBD1; DNA: TGCAGCGTAGGGACAGGGATGCAGACGGGGACAGATACGCAGTATTTT; CDR3: CSVGTGMQTGTDTQYF